Below, one TCR beta chain is given with its context. The specificity of this receptor is unknown. Qualities for individual bases were not recorded, and no much larger clone is one base off. These data belong to a study of shared clonotypes between healthy human individuals (dated by TCRdb to the early 2020s). About the investigation overall: A couple of women and a few men aged 18 to 49 years were included in the cohort. To increase sequencing depth and limit assay-specific biases, different laboratories used diverse techniques to prepare libraries and sequence TCR repertoires. Blood TCR repertoires of about five healthy adults were deeply sequenced to estimate repertoire size and the extent of clonotype sharing between individuals. For each donor, CD4 naive and CD4 memory were each given three plates, CD8 naive was given two plates, and CD8 memory was given one plate. Each donor's leukapheresis produced roughly between roughly 0.9 and 8.9 billion PBMCs. Broader findings and caveats from the paper: Higher generation probabilities were observed for clonotypes shared by all four sorted-subset donors than for non-shared clonotypes. Pairwise subsampling indicated that sequencing depth was expected to affect the degree of clonotype sharing among donors. Naive subsets generally had larger estimated clonotype richness than memory subsets did. Even with the large sequencing depth, rarefaction of the sorted-subset datasets indicated that sequencing was incomplete. Sampling was restricted to blood, and TCR repertoires in tissue are likely to differ from TCR repertoires in blood. When several donors were compared, the shared fraction of clonotypes was about 5% for naive CD4, around 4% for naive CD8, 2% to 2.5% for memory CD4, and 0.4% for memory CD8. The small number of donors limited the genetic and exposure-history diversity represented.

The trim is 4 bases for V and 2 bases for J, with a gap of 11 bases between the germline ends. The CDR3, cysteine through phenylalanine, is 14 amino acids long. The DNA shown is the 42-base CDR3, in frame from base 1. The germline V gene yields WSHSY for CDR1 and SAAADI for CDR2. Using the deep immunoSEQ assay, TCR CDR3 regions were amplified from genomic DNA by multiplex PCR. Extracted genomic DNA from each cell subset was distributed evenly across all wells of several immunoSEQ 96-well plates, and each plate was treated as a replicate. For sorted subsets, 150 to 200 ng genomic DNA, equal to about 30,000 T cell genomes, was loaded into each replicate PCR. Purified libraries were measured with a Qubit 3.0 fluorometer, size-checked on a Bioanalyzer 2100, and measured again with the KAPA Library Quantification kit. Each immunoSEQ 96-well plate was sequenced on its own single-read 150-cycle Illumina NextSeq 550 flow cell. In the paper's pipeline: Because only junctional sequences without quality scores were contained in the immunoSEQ output, filtering matching that applied to full-length reads could not be performed. To assign V/J genes and CDR3, sequences were annotated against IMGT germline references using PyIR, a Python wrapper for IgBLAST v1.9. Reads were filtered out if the reads had weak V/J assignments (E-value above 1e-6), no CDR3, stop codons, out-of-frame junctions, or ambiguous translated residues. A V3J clonotype was defined by an identical inferred V gene, J gene, and CDR3 amino acid sequence. Percentage overlap between repertoires was computed as shared unique clonotypes divided by the size of the smaller repertoire. RTK rarefaction, the Chao1 estimator, and Recon v2.1 estimates of unobserved clonotypes were used to assess repertoire richness. Generation probabilities for all TCRbeta clonotypes obtained by the gDNA method from a handful of donors were computed using OLGA. The table comes from immuneACCESS by way of TCRdb, which keeps in-frame sequences with V and J called. Part of the clones is missing from these tables; in studies checked, under half for an unresolved V gene and the rest for unknown reasons. The DNA gave D and trimming, while V, J and clone size come from that table. The sample has roughly 2,000,000 clones on record, approximately 94% of them singletons. The ten largest make up 0.95% to 1.5% of the sample.

For the CD8 naive samples, CD45RO-negative cells were positively selected for CCR7, yielding a CD45RA+CCR7+ population from which TemRA cells were excluded. Donors were healthy HIV-negative adults with no recently reported acute infections or vaccinations. All donors were Caucasian adults living in Nashville, Tennessee, USA. After blood collection by leukapheresis, PBMCs were isolated using Ficoll-Histopaque density gradient centrifugation and then cryopreserved in the vapor phase of liquid nitrogen. Analytical flow cytometry was used to check the purity and quantity of every magnetically sorted T cell population. From each sorted fraction, genomic DNA was isolated and quantified by UV absorbance on a Nanodrop 2000c.

Sequencing was carried out using naive CD8+ T cells sorted from blood. This specimen's cell subset or site label, per the study, means: CD45RA+CCR7+. The source of this sequence is a young man in good health. Recombination joined TRBV10-2 with TRBJ1-2, with TRBD1 as a weak D call on 5 bases. The DNA reads as follows: TGCGCCAGCAGTGGGGACGATAACAACTATGGCTACACCTTC. This yields the protein CASSGDDNNYGYTF.